This paragraph reports one TCR beta chain. This record comes from a study of T cells after yellow fever vaccination. Overall study context: Any fraction with a low cell number was prepared using SMART-Seq v4 Ultra Low Input.

Germline lookup yields CDR1 DFQATT and CDR2 SNEGSKA (reference sequence). V shed 0 bases and J shed 2 bases, with 3 bases lying between them. The CDR3 length is 12 residues. TCRdb re-called the 5' RACE reads through MiXCR, storing one row per CDR3 protein. The data contain 200,000 to 250,000 distinct CDR3 sequences, 6.9% of them singletons. The chain couples TRBV20-1 to TRBJ2-3, with D unresolved. Source: CD4+ T cells sorted from PBMCs, taken 15 days after the yellow fever booster vaccination. This receptor was taken from a man in his thirties or forties who received the YFV17D yellow fever vaccine. The DNA of the CDR3 is TGCAGTGCTAGAGATCTCACAGATACGCAGTATTTT. It translates to CSARDLTDTQYF.